Listed below are T cell receptor beta chains from one sample, sequenced in a study of tissue T cells after allogeneic stem cell transplantation. Clones were sequenced by immunoSEQ multiplex PCR, and TCRdb holds only the in-frame ones, with some missing. The table includes about 10,000 clones, around three fifths detected once. This specimen was tissue from the jejunum, taken at autopsy. Every receptor here comes from a woman between 18 and 55 years old with breast cancer. The CDR3 runs from the conserved cysteine through the conserved F or W. A D gene is named only where the DNA matches it firmly. The size of a clone is reported for some rows only, either as once, few or many, or as a class for expanded clones.

>few|TRBJ1-5|TRBV6-5|NA
CASTKVVEHQPQHF
TGTGCCAGCACTAAAGTGGTGGAGCATCAGCCCCAGCATTTT
>NA|TRBJ2-1|TRBV18|TRBD1
CASSPVGTGLNEQFF
TGTGCCAGCTCACCTGTTGGGACAGGGTTGAATGAGCAGTTCTTC
>NA|TRBJ2-2|TRBV4-2|TRBD2
CASSQVGLAEEGTGELFF
TGTGCCAGCAGCCAAGTCGGACTAGCGGAGGAGGGAACCGGGGAGCTGTTTTTT
>few|TRBJ2-3|TRBV5-6|NA
CASSLYRREPDTQYF
TGTGCCAGCAGCTTGTATCGGAGGGAACCAGATACGCAGTATTTT
>NA|TRBJ1-2|TRBV5-1|NA
CASSLAGEGDYGYTF
TGCGCCAGCAGCTTGGCCGGGGAGGGGGACTATGGCTACACCTTC
>few|TRBJ1-1|TRBV28|NA
CASSMKDLTTEAFF
TGTGCCAGCAGTATGAAGGATCTTACCACTGAAGCTTTCTTT
>NA|TRBJ2-7|TRBV2|TRBD2
CASNPLAGPYEQYF
TGTGCCAGCAACCCACTAGCGGGGCCCTACGAGCAGTACTTC
>NA|TRBJ2-7|TRBV28|NA
CASSLGVETYEQYF
TGTGCCAGCAGTTTAGGGGTAGAGACCTACGAGCAGTACTTC
>NA|TRBJ2-5|TRBV11-2|NA
CASRPPAGGETQYF
TGTGCCAGCAGACCCCCGGCAGGCGGGGAGACCCAGTACTTC
>few|TRBJ2-3|TRBV6-5|NA
CASSPRRRGTDTQYF
TGTGCCAGCAGTCCCCGCCGAAGGGGCACAGATACGCAGTATTTT
>NA|TRBJ1-1|TRBV27|TRBD1
CASSLQGWGVEGTEAFF
TGTGCCAGCAGTCTACAGGGGTGGGGGGTGGAGGGCACTGAAGCTTTCTTT
>NA|TRBJ1-1|TRBV7-2|NA
CASSLWEFTEAFF
TGTGCCAGCAGCTTATGGGAATTCACTGAAGCTTTCTTT
>NA|TRBJ2-1|TRBV24-1|NA
CATSDLKGEAGEQFF
TGTGCCACCAGTGATTTGAAGGGGGAGGCCGGTGAGCAGTTCTTC
>NA|TRBJ2-2|TRBV30|NA
CAWSAWGDGELFF
TGTGCCTGGAGTGCGTGGGGGGACGGGGAGCTGTTTTTT
>NA|TRBJ2-4|TRBV5-6|NA
CASSLTLAKNIQYF
TGTGCCAGCAGCTTGACCCTGGCCAAAAACATTCAGTACTTC
>NA|TRBJ1-2|TRBV11-2|TRBD1
CASSKDRGTGYTF
TGTGCCAGCTCCAAGGACAGGGGTACTGGCTACACCTTC
>NA|TRBJ2-1|TRBV7-3|NA
CASSLLASNEQFF
TGTGCCAGCAGCTTACTAGCGTCCAATGAGCAGTTCTTC
>few|TRBJ2-3|TRBV13|TRBD1
CASSPWTGSTDTQYF
TGTGCCAGCAGCCCCTGGACAGGGAGCACAGATACGCAGTATTTT
>few|TRBJ1-3|TRBV5-1|NA
CASSNRDVSGNTIYF
TGCGCCAGCAGCAACAGGGATGTCTCTGGAAACACCATATATTTT
>NA|TRBJ1-5|TRBV12-3/TRBV12-4|NA
CASSPTGLQPQHF
TGTGCCAGCAGCCCGACAGGATTACAGCCCCAGCATTTT
>NA|TRBJ2-3|TRBV28|NA
CASSLWVDQSTDTQYF
TGTGCCAGCAGTTTATGGGTGGACCAAAGCACAGATACGCAGTATTTT
>few|TRBJ2-1|TRBV5-8|TRBD2
CASKTPWLAGGYNEQFF
TGTGCCAGCAAAACCCCGTGGCTAGCGGGGGGGTACAATGAGCAGTTCTTC
>medium-sized|TRBJ2-7|TRBV4-2|NA
CASSQAGFVLYEQYF
TGTGCCAGCAGCCAGGCGGGTTTTGTGCTTTACGAGCAGTACTTC
>NA|TRBJ1-2|TRBV27|NA
CASSLFGEKGYTF
TGTGCCAGCAGTTTATTTGGAGAGAAGGGCTACACCTTC
>NA|TRBJ2-2|TRBV7-3|TRBD2
CASSLTLLAGEGGELFF
TGTGCCAGCAGCCTGACCCTACTAGCGGGAGAGGGCGGGGAGCTGTTTTTT
>NA|TRBJ2-1|TRBV4-3|NA
CASSQDRESGQFF
TGCGCCAGCAGCCAAGATAGGGAAAGTGGGCAGTTCTTC
>NA|TRBJ1-5|TRBV28|NA
CASSPGHRQPQHF
TGTGCCAGCAGTCCGGGACACCGGCAGCCCCAGCATTTT
>once|TRBJ1-1|TRBV19|NA
CASSISLNTEAFF
TGTGCCAGTAGTATATCCTTGAACACTGAAGCTTTCTTT
>NA|TRBJ2-7|TRBV9|NA
CASSVVPGSYEQYF
TGTGCCAGCAGCGTAGTCCCGGGTTCCTACGAGCAGTACTTC
>NA|TRBJ1-1|TRBV20-1|NA
CSAPNGGSAFF
TGCAGTGCCCCCAACGGGGGCTCAGCTTTCTTT
>once|TRBJ1-1|TRBV7-3|NA
CASSPSLTALFAMNTEAFF
TGTGCCAGCAGCCCATCTCTGACAGCATTATTTGCTATGAACACTGAAGCTTTCTTT
>NA|TRBJ2-5|TRBV5-4|TRBD2
CASRWGLAEETQYF
TGTGCCAGCAGGTGGGGACTAGCGGAAGAGACCCAGTACTTC
>NA|TRBJ2-2|TRBV4-3|NA
CASSQRLGGLVGELFF
TGCGCCAGCAGCCAAAGATTGGGGGGGCTTGTCGGGGAGCTGTTTTTT
>NA|TRBJ2-4|TRBV3-1/TRBV3-2|TRBD2
CASSLSTSVKGKRYF
TGTGCCAGCAGCCTCTCGACTAGCGTTAAAGGGAAAAGATACTTC
>NA|TRBJ2-4|TRBV29-1|NA
CSVEYRREAKNIQYF
TGCAGCGTTGAATACAGGAGAGAAGCCAAAAACATTCAGTACTTC
>NA|TRBJ1-1|TRBV6-6|NA
CASSYTQGTEAFF
TGTGCCAGCAGTTACACTCAGGGTACTGAAGCTTTCTTT
>NA|TRBJ2-1|TRBV6-6|TRBD2
CASSYILAGSSFEQFF
TGTGCCAGCAGTTACATCCTAGCGGGATCTTCATTTGAGCAGTTCTTC
>NA|TRBJ2-1|TRBV27|NA
CASSRSGSYNEQFF
TGTGCCAGCAGCCGTAGCGGCTCATACAATGAGCAGTTCTTC
>NA|TRBJ1-2|TRBV18|TRBD1
CASSPGTGKWGIYGYTF
TGTGCCAGCTCACCGGGGACAGGGAAGTGGGGAATCTATGGCTACACCTTC
>few|TRBJ1-1|TRBV2|NA
CASSEGAGGAFF
TGTGCCAGCAGTGAGGGGGCAGGTGGAGCTTTCTTT